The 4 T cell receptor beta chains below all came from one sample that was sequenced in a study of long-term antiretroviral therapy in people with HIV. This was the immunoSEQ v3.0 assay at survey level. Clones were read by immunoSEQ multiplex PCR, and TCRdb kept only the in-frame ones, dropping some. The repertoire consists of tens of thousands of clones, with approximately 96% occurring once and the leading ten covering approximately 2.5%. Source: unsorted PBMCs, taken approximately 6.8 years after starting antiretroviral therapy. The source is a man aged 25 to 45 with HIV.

For the CDR3, the DNA is TGTGCCAGCAGCTTGGGACTAGCGGCTGTCAATGAGCAGTTCTTC. It codes for CASSLGLAAVNEQFF. V gene TRBV7-9 combines with J gene TRBJ2-1, with TRBD2 matching over 11 bases. CDR3 length equals 15 residues. Unmatched junction bases numbered 4, after V lost 3 bases and J lost 6 bases. In germline, CDR1 is SEHNR, CDR2 FQNEAQ (reference sequence). Full variable domain (rest looked up from reference TRBV7-9 and TRBJ2-1): DTGVSQNPRHKITKRGQNVTFRCDPISEHNRLYWYRQTLGQGPEFLTYFQNEAQLEKSRLLSDRFSAERPKGSFSTLEIQRTEQGDSAMYLCASSLGLAAVNEQFFGPGTRLTVL.

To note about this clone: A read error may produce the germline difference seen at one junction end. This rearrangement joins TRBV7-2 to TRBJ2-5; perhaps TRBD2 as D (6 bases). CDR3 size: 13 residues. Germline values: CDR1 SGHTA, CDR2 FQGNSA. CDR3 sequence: CASSLASQETQYF. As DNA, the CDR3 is TGTGCCAGCAGCCTAGCGTCCCAAGAGACCCAGTACTTC.

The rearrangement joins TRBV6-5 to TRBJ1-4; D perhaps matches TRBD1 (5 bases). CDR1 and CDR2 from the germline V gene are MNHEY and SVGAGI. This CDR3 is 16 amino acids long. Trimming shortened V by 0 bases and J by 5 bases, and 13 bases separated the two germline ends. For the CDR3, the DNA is TGTGCCAGCAGTTACTCCTATACGGGGGGGAATGAAAAACTGTTTTTT. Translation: CASSYSYTGGNEKLFF.

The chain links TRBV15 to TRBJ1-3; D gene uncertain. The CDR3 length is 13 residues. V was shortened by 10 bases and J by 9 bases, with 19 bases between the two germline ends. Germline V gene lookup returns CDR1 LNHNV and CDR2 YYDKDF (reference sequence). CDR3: CAISPMPGGTIYF. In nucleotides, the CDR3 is TGTGCCATCTCCCCGATGCCGGGCGGCACCATATATTTT.